Below are 31 T cell receptor beta chains sequenced from a single sample in a study of T-cell memory formation after mild COVID-19. TCRdb independently ran MiXCR on the 5' RACE reads; one entry per CDR3 protein. This sample has about 360,000 distinct CDR3 sequences, with roughly 14% found just once. The source material was PBMCs or a T cell subset sorted from them (not recorded which). The receptor set was obtained from a man between 18 and 35 years old who had mild COVID-19 (a few samples of this study predate the infection). Cell type and time point are not known.

This clonotype was observed a few times. The chain couples TRBV12-3 or TRBV12-4 to TRBJ2-3; D unresolved. This CDR3 comprises 11 residues. The V end was cut by 8 bases, the J end by 6 bases, with 9 bases between. The CDR3 reads CASLQGDTQYF. The CDR3, as DNA: TGTGCCAGCCTCCAAGGTGATACGCAGTATTTT.

A few counts support this clonotype. The chain joins TRBV28 to TRBJ1-1, with a weak D call TRBD1 (6 bases). CDR3 length: 13 amino acids. V was cut by 10 bases and J by 1 base, with 13 bases left in between. Germline loops: CDR1 MDHEN, CDR2 SYDVKM. DNA for the CDR3: TGTGCCAACCAGGAACAGGGGAACACTGAAGCTTTCTTT. Translating gives CANQEQGNTEAFF.

This clonotype came up a few times. J is TRBJ2-7 and V is TRBV12-3 or TRBV12-4; D is undetermined. This CDR3 contains 13 residues. V shed 6 bases and J shed 5 bases, with 14 bases lying between them. The CDR3: CASSPQVHDEQYF. For the CDR3, the DNA is TGTGCCAGCAGCCCCCAGGTCCATGACGAGCAGTACTTC.

The chain is built from TRBV7-4 and TRBJ1-5; D call uncertain. CDR1 and CDR2 (germline): SGHVT, SQSDAQ. The CDR3 loop spans 11 amino acids. The V end lost 3 bases, the J end lost 9 bases, and 6 bases lay between the germline ends. The CDR3 region has the DNA TGTGCCAGCAGCTTGGTAGGGCCCCAGCATTTT. Encoded protein: CASSLVGPQHF.

The rearrangement joins TRBV10-3 to TRBJ2-5; D gene uncertain. This CDR3 has 13 residues. The V and J ends lost 2 bases and 7 bases respectively, with 11 bases between them. Germline loops: CDR1 ENHRY, CDR2 SYGVKD. CDR3 amino acids: CAISEGSPATQYF. In DNA form, the CDR3 reads TGTGCCATCAGTGAGGGGTCCCCCGCGACCCAGTACTTC.

This sequence joins TRBV20-1 and TRBJ2-7; D is ambiguous. CDR1 DFQATT and CDR2 SNEGSKA come from the germline V gene (reference sequence). V dropped 5 bases and J dropped 5 bases, with 10 bases sitting between them. CDR3 length: 11 residues. CDR3 amino acids: CSALIGDEQYF. CDR3 nucleotide sequence: TGCAGTGCTCTAATTGGTGACGAGCAGTACTTC.

This clonotype has a count of ten or more. The chain links TRBV7-2 to TRBJ2-5; 7 bases line up with TRBD2. V trimming: 4 bases; J trimming: 4 bases; junction bases outside the gene matches: 24. The CDR3 is 20 amino acids. Germline CDR1 and CDR2: SGHTA and FQGNSA. CDR3 sequence: CASSSLPTRRGSPTGETQYF. For the CDR3, the DNA is TGTGCCAGCAGCTCCCTCCCAACTAGGCGCGGGAGCCCCACCGGAGAGACCCAGTACTTC.

Only a few counts were recorded for this clonotype. The V call is TRBV24-1, the J call TRBJ2-1, with 7 bases matching TRBD2. CDR3 size: 14 residues. The germline V gene has CDR1 KGHDR and CDR2 SFDVKD. Losses at the gene ends were 5 bases for V and 3 bases for J; bases not matched to a gene: 3. The DNA of the CDR3 is TGTGCCACCAGTGGGGAGGGGCACTACAATGAGCAGTTCTTC. It is translated as CATSGEGHYNEQFF.

This clonotype has at least ten counts. The V gene is TRBV4-3, the J gene TRBJ2-1; 7 nucleotides line up with TRBD1. This CDR3 is built from 20 residues. J gave up 4 bases and V 4 bases, and 22 bases lay outside the gene matches. From germline, CDR1 is LGHNA and CDR2 YSLEER. The DNA of the CDR3 is TGCGCCAGCAGCCGCAAACTCAGTTCCGGGACAGCGACCAGATACAATGAGCAGTTCTTC. Residues: CASSRKLSSGTATRYNEQFF.

There are a few counts of this clonotype. V gene TRBV27 combines with J gene TRBJ2-3; TRBD2 is a possible D gene (7 bases). Trimming removed 6 bases from V and 6 bases from J, with 22 bases in between. Germline V CDR1 and CDR2: MNHEY, SMNVEV (reference sequence). The CDR3 totals 16 residues. This chain's CDR3 is CASSPRGARIVDTQYF. The DNA for the CDR3 is TGTGCCAGCAGCCCACGGGGGGCCCGGATCGTGGATACGCAGTATTTT.

This clonotype showed up just a few times. CDR3 DNA sequence: TGCAGTGCCACTAGCGGGGGGGCCTACGAGCAGTACGTC. Its translation is CSATSGGAYEQYV. The rearrangement links TRBV20-1 to TRBJ2-7; TRBD2 matches at 13 bases. After removal of 6 bases from V and 2 bases from J, the junction contained 1 base not matched to a gene. The CDR3 runs to 13 residues. The germline CDR1 and CDR2 sequences are DFQATT and SNEGSKA (reference sequence).

This clonotype was counted only a few times. V and J are TRBV7-3 and TRBJ2-3; 14 bases are shared with TRBD2. Germline V lookup: CDR1 SGHTA, CDR2 FQGTGA. V was clipped by 5 bases and J by 5 bases; unmatched bases: 9. The CDR3 covers 17 residues. The CDR3 DNA reads as TGTGCCAGCAGCCCCGGGACTAGCGGGGGCCGGTTAGATACGCAGTATTTT. Translated, it gives CASSPGTSGGRLDTQYF.

This chain joins TRBV6-2 or TRBV6-3 and TRBJ1-1; the D is unclear. Trimming took 9 bases from V and 5 from J, leaving 16 bases between them. CDR1 and CDR2 (germline): MNHEY, SVGEGT. The CDR3 is 13 amino acids. The CDR3 nucleotides are TGTGCCAGTCGCAGGCCCCCGGGTACTGAAGCTTTCTTT. Translation: CASRRPPGTEAFF.

This clonotype has more than one count but fewer than ten. The chain is built from TRBV19 and TRBJ2-7, with D possibly matching TRBD2 (6 bases). Trimming cost V 3 bases and J 6 bases, with 12 bases left between them. The CDR3 is 13 amino acids. The germline gives CDR1 LNHDA, CDR2 SQIVND (reference sequence). CDR3 DNA: TGTGCCAGTAGTATCGTATTGCGGGGCGAGCAGTACGTC. Translation: CASSIVLRGEQYV.

The chain carries TRBV7-2 and TRBJ2-7; weak D call: TRBD2 (6 bases). Germline CDR1 and CDR2: SGHTA and FQGNSA. V was clipped by 5 bases and J by 6 bases, with 20 bases between them. The CDR3 sequence is 15 residues long. The CDR3 sequence: CASSRLMGQGGEQYV. CDR3 nucleotides: TGTGCCAGCAGCCGTCTCATGGGGCAGGGAGGCGAGCAGTACGTC.

The genes are TRBV19 and TRBJ2-2; D remains ambiguous. The CDR3 has 13 residues. CDR1 and CDR2 from the germline V gene are LNHDA and SQIVND (reference sequence). Trimming cost V 5 bases and J 4 bases, with 8 bases left between them. The CDR3 region is CASSQTSTGELFF. CDR3 sequence (DNA): TGTGCCAGTAGTCAGACATCCACCGGGGAGCTGTTTTTT.

The rearrangement uses TRBV3-1 and TRBJ2-7, with 8 positions matching TRBD1. V lost 4 bases to trimming and J lost 6 bases; unmatched junction nucleotides: 8. CDR3 length: 14 amino acids. CDR1 is LGHDT, CDR2 YNNKEL, per germline (reference sequence). CDR3 nucleotides: TGTGCCAGCAGCCGGAGGGGACAGGCGGCCGAGCAGTACTTC. As protein: CASSRRGQAAEQYF.

This clonotype appeared many times. V usage is TRBV12-3 or TRBV12-4 and J usage is TRBJ1-4, with D possibly matching TRBD1 (5 bases). V was trimmed by 4 bases and J by 7 bases, leaving 10 bases between them. The CDR3 spans 13 residues. CDR3 sequence reads: CASSYFGGEKLFF. The DNA of the CDR3 is TGTGCCAGCAGTTATTTTGGGGGTGAAAAACTGTTTTTT.

This clonotype occurred many times. This sequence joins TRBV6-5 and TRBJ1-2; tentatively, D is TRBD1 (6 bases). Germline V lookup: CDR1 MNHEY, CDR2 SVGAGI. CDR3 length: 15 residues. The germline V and J ends were trimmed by 3 bases and 6 bases, with 17 bases remaining between them. CDR3 residues: CASSYTGRGLNGYTF. Written as DNA, the CDR3 is TGTGCCAGCAGTTATACAGGGCGGGGATTGAATGGCTACACCTTC.

This clonotype has only a few counts. The chain has TRBV4-2 and TRBJ1-5, with D uncertain. The V end lost 0 bases, the J end lost 2 bases, and 8 bases lay between the germline ends. The CDR3 has 15 residues. Germline V gene lookup returns CDR1 LGHNA and CDR2 YNFKEQ. The CDR3 here is CASSQDGVGNQPQHF. The CDR3, as DNA: TGTGCCAGCAGCCAAGATGGGGTTGGCAATCAGCCCCAGCATTTT.

This clonotype was observed a few times. The chain uses TRBV20-1 and TRBJ1-1, with a tentative D call TRBD1 (5 bases). The germline V and J ends were trimmed by 0 bases and 10 bases, with 12 bases remaining between them. CDR3 length: 12 amino acids. Germline V lookup: CDR1 DFQATT, CDR2 SNEGSKA (reference sequence). This CDR3 is CSARDPPQGAFF. The CDR3 DNA reads as TGCAGTGCTAGAGATCCCCCCCAGGGAGCTTTCTTT.

This clonotype was counted many times. V and J are TRBV5-1 and TRBJ2-1; no clear D. CDR3 length equals 13 residues. V was clipped by 1 base and J by 8 bases, with 10 bases between them. CDR1 is SGHRS, CDR2 YFSETQ, per germline. The CDR3 nucleotides read TGCGCCAGCAGCTTGATCGGTCCCGATGAGCAGTTCTTC. Amino acids: CASSLIGPDEQFF.

A few counts support this clonotype. V gene TRBV5-5 combines with J gene TRBJ1-2; D unclear. Deletions cut 3 bases from V and 6 bases from J, with 15 bases between. Per germline, CDR1 SGHKS and CDR2 YYEKEE (reference sequence). CDR3 length: 14 amino acids. The CDR3 loop is CASSSGGGRNGYTF. The CDR3 DNA is TGTGCCAGCAGCTCTGGTGGAGGGAGGAATGGCTACACCTTC.

This clonotype came up a few times. The rearrangement links TRBV7-9 to TRBJ1-5, with TRBD1 identical over 9 bases. With V trimmed by 5 bases and J by 3 bases, 8 bases remained unmatched. The CDR3 has 16 residues. Germline-derived CDR1 and CDR2 are SEHNR and FQNEAQ (reference sequence). Here the CDR3 reads CASSLGTGMPNQPQHF. CDR3 nucleotide sequence: TGTGCCAGCAGCCTAGGGACAGGGATGCCCAATCAGCCCCAGCATTTT. The variable domain in full, completed from reference TRBV7-9 and TRBJ1-5, reads DTGVSQNPRHKITKRGQNVTFRCDPISEHNRLYWYRQTLGQGPEFLTYFQNEAQLEKSRLLSDRFSAERPKGSFSTLEIQRTEQGDSAMYLCASSLGTGMPNQPQHFGDGTRLSIL.

There are many counts of this clonotype. This chain connects TRBV12-3 or TRBV12-4 to TRBJ1-1; D is unclear. This CDR3 spans 12 amino acids. V was trimmed by 3 bases and J by 7 bases, leaving 9 bases between them. The DNA of the CDR3 is TGTGCCAGCAGTTTTCCCGGACGTGAAGCTTTCTTT. It is translated as CASSFPGREAFF.

This clonotype was counted between two and nine times. This chain joins TRBV6-2 or TRBV6-3 and TRBJ1-2; D not resolved. CDR3 length equals 13 residues. Germline loops: CDR1 MNHEY, CDR2 SVGEGT. V was pared by 1 base and J by 2 bases, with 5 bases between. This chain's CDR3 is CASSYYSNYGYTF. The CDR3 bases are TGTGCCAGCAGTTACTACAGCAACTATGGCTACACCTTC.

This clonotype was picked up many times. This chain uses TRBV12-3 or TRBV12-4 with TRBJ1-2, with a tentative D call TRBD1 (6 bases). Trimming removed 6 bases at V and 9 bases at J, with 11 bases between. The CDR3 spans 11 residues. The CDR3 DNA follows: TGTGCCAGCAGCCAGGGGTTTAGCTACACCTTC. Encoded protein: CASSQGFSYTF.

This clonotype has just a few counts. This rearrangement joins TRBV7-9 to TRBJ1-4; 10 nucleotides align to TRBD1. Germline V gene lookup returns CDR1 SEHNR and CDR2 FQNEAQ (reference sequence). V was pared by 5 bases and J by 7 bases, with 10 bases of the junction left unmatched. The CDR3 runs 16 residues. CDR3 nucleotides: TGTGCCAGCAGCAAACGGAGACAGGGGGCGGCTGAAAAACTGTTTTTT. Amino acids: CASSKRRQGAAEKLFF. Complete variable domain (other parts from reference TRBV7-9 and TRBJ1-4): DTGVSQNPRHKITKRGQNVTFRCDPISEHNRLYWYRQTLGQGPEFLTYFQNEAQLEKSRLLSDRFSAERPKGSFSTLEIQRTEQGDSAMYLCASSKRRQGAAEKLFFGSGTQLSVL.

This clonotype was observed a few times. This sequence joins TRBV5-1 and TRBJ1-1; weak D call: TRBD1 (5 bases). There are 16 residues in the CDR3. From germline, CDR1 is SGHRS and CDR2 YFSETQ. Trimming cost V 0 bases and J 1 base, with 13 bases left between them. CDR3 region: CASSLDSGQANTEAFF. The CDR3 DNA sequence: TGCGCCAGCAGCTTGGATAGCGGACAAGCGAACACTGAAGCTTTCTTT.

This clonotype appeared many times. The J gene is TRBJ2-5, the V gene TRBV5-1, with TRBD1 matching over 7 bases. Per the germline V gene, CDR1 is SGHRS and CDR2 is YFSETQ. This CDR3 comprises 14 residues. V was clipped by 4 bases and J by 2 bases; unmatched bases: 5. The CDR3 here is CASSLATGQETQYF. DNA for the CDR3: TGCGCCAGCAGCCTGGCGACAGGGCAAGAGACCCAGTACTTC.

The gene calls are TRBV24-1 and TRBJ1-6; 7 bases fit TRBD1. The CDR3 is 13 amino acids. V lost 5 bases and J lost 9; bases outside the gene matches: 3. The germline V gene has CDR1 KGHDR and CDR2 SFDVKD. CDR3: CATSAGGRSPLHF. The CDR3 bases are TGTGCCACCAGTGCAGGGGGGCGTTCACCCCTCCACTTT.